These 8 T cell receptor beta chains share one sample of origin, sequenced in a study of T-cell memory formation after mild COVID-19. TCRdb reprocessed the 5' RACE reads via MiXCR and lists one record per CDR3 protein. The data show hundreds of thousands of distinct CDR3 sequences, over 13% seen once. Sequenced input: PBMCs or a T cell subset sorted from them (not recorded which). The receptor source for this set is a man between 18 and 29 years old who had mild COVID-19 (a few samples of this study predate the infection). Cell type and time point are not known.

This clonotype came up many times. J is TRBJ2-7 and V is TRBV10-2, with D perhaps matching TRBD2 (5 bases). The CDR3 sequence is 13 residues long. CDR1 is WSHSY and CDR2 is SAAADI in the germline V gene. V dropped 3 bases and J dropped 5 bases, with 11 bases sitting between them. The CDR3 sequence: CASSDGMTNEQYF. In nucleotides, the CDR3 is TGCGCCAGCAGTGATGGGATGACTAACGAGCAGTACTTC.

This clonotype has more than one count but fewer than ten. The rearrangement uses TRBV7-8 and TRBJ1-5; perhaps TRBD1 as D (6 bases). Germline lookup yields CDR1 SGHVS and CDR2 FQNEAQ. Trimming left V 5 bases short and J 7 bases short, with 18 bases between. This CDR3 contains 15 residues. DNA of the CDR3: TGTGCCAGCAGCCCAAACAGGGTCATCAGGCAGCCCCAGCATTTT. Translation: CASSPNRVIRQPQHF.

This clonotype has just a few counts. This sequence joins TRBV9 and TRBJ2-1, with 9 bases matching TRBD2. The CDR3 extends over 18 amino acids. Germline-derived CDR1 and CDR2 are SGDLS and YYNGEE. V lost 0 bases, J lost 9 bases, and 16 bases stayed unmatched. In DNA, the CDR3 is TGTGCCAGCAGCGTAGGACTCCCAAGTTGGCGGGGGGGCCTTGAGCAGTTCTTC. It is translated as CASSVGLPSWRGGLEQFF. Using reference TRBV9 and TRBJ2-1 for the parts outside the CDR3, the full variable domain is DSGVTQTPKHLITATGQRVTLRCSPRSGDLSVYWYQQSLDQGLQFLIQYYNGEERAKGNILERFSAQQFPDLHSELNLSSLELGDSALYFCASSVGLPSWRGGLEQFFGPGTRLTVL.

This clonotype has a handful of counts. The V gene is TRBV6-2 or TRBV6-3, the J gene TRBJ2-7; 8 nucleotides line up with TRBD1. V dropped 2 bases and J dropped 4; count of bases not matched to a gene: 7. Per the germline V gene, CDR1 is MNHEY and CDR2 is SVGEGT. The CDR3 is made up of 15 amino acids. This chain's CDR3 is CASSYAGQGPYEQYV. CDR3 DNA sequence: TGTGCCAGCAGTTACGCCGGACAGGGTCCGTACGAGCAGTACGTC.

The rearrangement joins TRBV6-4 to TRBJ2-1; 8 bases match TRBD2. This CDR3 region has 15 residues. The V gene end was trimmed by 3 bases and the J gene end by 4 bases; junction bases not matched to a gene: 5. Germline V gives CDR1 MRHNA, CDR2 SNTAGT. This CDR3 reads CASSEQAGEYNEQFF. As DNA, the CDR3 is TGTGCCAGCAGTGAACAAGCGGGGGAATACAATGAGCAGTTCTTC.

At least ten counts were recorded for this clonotype. V and J are TRBV18 and TRBJ2-7, with no clear D. Germline V CDR1 and CDR2: KGHSH, LQKENI. V dropped 4 bases and J dropped 3 bases, with 10 bases sitting between them. There are 13 residues in the CDR3. CDR3 loop: CASSLSQVYEQYV. The CDR3 bases are TGTGCCAGCTCACTAAGCCAGGTCTACGAGCAGTACGTC.

This clonotype was found a few times. V is TRBV27 and J is TRBJ1-6; 7 nucleotides match TRBD1. This CDR3 region has 14 residues. Germline V gene sequence: CDR1 MNHEY, CDR2 SMNVEV (reference sequence). Trimming at V came to 5 bases and at J to 8 bases, leaving 6 bases not matched to a gene. CDR3 bases: TGTGCCAGCAGTGTGACAGGGTGGGATTCACCCCTCCACTTT. It yields the protein CASSVTGWDSPLHF.

The chain is built from TRBV20-1 and TRBJ2-7; tentatively, D is TRBD2 (5 bases). V was clipped by 3 bases and J by 0 bases, with 9 bases between them. The CDR3 length is 13 residues. CDR1 and CDR2 from the germline V gene are DFQATT and SNEGSKA (reference sequence). The CDR3 loop is CSARSGISYEQYV. CDR3 nucleotide sequence: TGCAGTGCTAGGTCGGGGATCTCCTACGAGCAGTACGTC.